A selection of T cell receptor beta chains follows, all from one sample in a study of T cell responses to AZD1222 COVID-19 vaccine. Using immunoSEQ multiplex PCR, the repertoire was profiled, and TCRdb retains in-frame clones only, with some absent. The sample has roughly 140,000 clones, 85% to 95% seen once. The specimen was peripheral blood, collected on day 0 of AZD1222 vaccination. Receptors were obtained from an adult in good health. The CDR3 runs from the conserved cysteine through the conserved F or W. The D gene is left open where the match is weak. Clone size, where shown, is once, few, many, or a class for clones that have expanded.

clone_size j_call d_call v_call cdr3_length cdr3_aa cdr3_nt
- TRBJ2-3 - TRBV5-1 16 CASSLGGLQILNTQYF TGCGCCAGCAGCTTGGGAGGACTACAGATATTGAATACGCAGTATTTT
- TRBJ2-7 TRBD1 TRBV11-2 14 CASSQGQGYYEQYF TGTGCCAGCAGCCAGGGACAGGGCTACTACGAGCAGTACTTC
- TRBJ2-5 - TRBV7-6 13 CAAATRGQETQYF TGTGCCGCTGCCACTAGGGGCCAGGAGACCCAGTACTTC
- TRBJ1-2 - TRBV18 16 CASSPRVGTLNYGYTF TGTGCCAGCTCACCTCGCGTGGGAACCCTTAACTATGGCTACACCTTC
- TRBJ2-7 TRBD2 TRBV25-1 15 CASSKAGGPSYEQYF TGTGCCAGCAGTAAGGCGGGAGGGCCTTCCTACGAGCAGTACTTC
- TRBJ2-3 - TRBV28 12 CASKSSTDTQYF TGTGCCAGCAAATCAAGCACAGATACGCAGTATTTT
- TRBJ2-5 TRBD1 TRBV10-1 12 CASTTGVETQYF TGCGCCAGCACGACAGGGGTCGAGACCCAGTACTTC
- TRBJ2-1 TRBD2 TRBV18 15 CASSLSGGAYNEQFF TGTGCCAGCTCACTTAGCGGGGGGGCCTACAATGAGCAGTTCTTC
- TRBJ2-2 - TRBV9 15 CASSPTGQVTGELFF TGTGCCAGCAGCCCAACAGGGCAAGTCACCGGGGAGCTGTTTTTT
once TRBJ1-1 - TRBV9 15 CASSVARTSNTEAFF TGTGCCAGCAGCGTAGCCCGGACATCGAACACTGAAGCTTTCTTT
- TRBJ1-3 - TRBV9 15 CASSVERSSGNTIYF TGTGCCAGCAGCGTAGAAAGGTCCTCTGGAAACACCATATATTTT
- TRBJ2-2 - TRBV9 14 CASSVVANTGELFF TGTGCCAGCAGTGTGGTCGCGAACACCGGGGAGCTGTTTTTT
few TRBJ1-5 TRBD1 TRBV6-5 13 CASISGGNQPQHF TGTGCCAGCATATCAGGGGGTAATCAGCCCCAGCATTTT
- TRBJ1-2 - TRBV18 14 CASSPGQGTYGYTF TGTGCCAGCTCACCGGGGCAGGGCACCTATGGCTACACCTTC
- TRBJ2-6 - TRBV25-1 17 CASSESQDASGANVLTF TGTGCCAGCAGTGAATCCCAGGACGCCTCTGGGGCCAACGTCCTGACTTTC
- TRBJ2-2 - TRBV7-2 17 CASSLTTNPGNTGELFF TGTGCCAGCAGCCTCACAACAAATCCGGGTAACACCGGGGAGCTGTTTTTT
- TRBJ1-2 - TRBV10-3 11 CAIQGDYGYTF TGTGCCATACAGGGAGACTATGGCTACACCTTC
- TRBJ2-3 - TRBV5-1 16 CASSLVLGAGTDTQYF TGCGCCAGCAGCTTGGTTCTGGGGGCGGGCACAGATACGCAGTATTTT
- TRBJ1-3 - TRBV6-5 15 CASNPFASSGNTIYF TGTGCCAGCAATCCCTTTGCTAGCTCTGGAAACACCATATATTTT
- TRBJ1-1 - TRBV29-1 13 CSVNRGLGTEAFF TGCAGCGTCAATCGGGGGTTGGGCACTGAAGCTTTCTTT
once TRBJ2-7 - TRBV11-2 15 CASSTGTAKIAEQYF TGTGCCAGCAGCACCGGGACTGCGAAAATCGCCGAGCAGTACTTC
- TRBJ1-4 - TRBV30 14 CAWSDSGLNEKLFF TGTGCCTGGAGTGATTCAGGACTTAATGAAAAACTGTTTTTT
once TRBJ1-6 - TRBV10-1 15 CASRRGPSYNSPLHF TGCGCCAGTCGTCGGGGACCCTCCTATAATTCACCCCTCCACTTT
- TRBJ1-1 - TRBV6-6 13 CASSTWGPTEAFF TGTGCCAGCAGTACGTGGGGGCCCACTGAAGCTTTCTTT